The sequence of this T cell receptor (beta chain) was determined in a study of cytomegalovirus exposure and HLA in healthy donors (dated 2017 in TCRdb). About the full investigation: An earlier analysis of about 560 of the donors reported 250 to 350 Gb of sequence data and some 110 million unique TCR beta sequences obtained from roughly 180 million T cells. Besides the first cohort of some 670 subjects, a separate validation cohort made up of over a hundred different subjects was used. To predict cytomegalovirus infection status, the study combined high-throughput TCR immunosequencing, statistical association of individual TCRs with disease status, and machine learning. To decide whether each TCR beta V gene segment behaved as functional or pseudogenic, an earlier analysis of some 580 of the donors relied on high-throughput TCR beta sequencing. Several DR-DQ haplotypes were handled as single units for association and clustering because linkage in the cohort was strong. A later analysis re-examined previously published TCR beta repertoires from about 670 donors and added high-resolution HLA genotyping to investigate patterns of TCR occurrence. Alongside the repertoire data, information on donor age, sex, ethnicity and CMV serostatus was compiled. Every repertoire in the discovery cohort had been generated on one and the same sequencing platform. Among around 400 genotyped donors of the cohort, an average of roughly 240,000 unique TCR beta nucleotide sequences were sequenced per donor, roughly a sixth of them non-productive. The later analysis used no new phenotypic data to find candidate immune exposures, relying instead on TCR beta sequences and their occurrence across donors. About 280 gigabases of sequencing data and 75 million to 85 million unique TCR sequences made up an early release that covered approximately 620 HLA-typed donors. Of the 300 to 450 genotyped donors, 81% were placed in the genetic ancestry cluster associated with self-reported Caucasian donors. The aim of the study was to test whether cataloging public T cell receptors could identify signatures of past pathogen exposure. The study used immunosequencing to profile the T cell repertoires of several hundred subjects and linked those repertoires to cytomegalovirus serostatus. Genome-wide SNP genotypes for about 65% of the 666 donors were used in a later genetic analysis, which treated that subset as a discovery cohort. Class I and class II HLA loci were covered by the typing at four-digit resolution. The number of donors typed differed by locus, with roughly 629-640 for A, B, C, DRB1 and DQB1, roughly 520 for DQA1, 600 to 610 for DPA1, and around 450 for DPB1. What the research found in general, with its limitations: The sequencing pipeline was judged likely to have produced a cluster of highly shared sequence variants as a technical artifact. In this cohort, only TCR beta chains were sequenced, and detectable features were limited by the absence of alpha or paired-chain data. Most TCR sequences were observed very rarely across donors, whereas some public TCRs were present in many individuals. A later genetic analysis reported fewer N-insertions in productive TCRs among donors in an Asian-associated ancestry cluster than the roughly 690-donor mean. In a later analysis, the rate of TCR association differed among HLA loci, with DRB1 alleles having the most associated TCRs and HLA-C alleles having the fewest. V-gene and J-gene trimming of TCR beta chains was associated with a missense DCLRE1C variant in a later genetic analysis, and the association was replicated in an independent cohort. Compared with equally common non-associated chains, HLA-associated TCR beta chains in a later analysis were more clonally expanded and had lower generation probabilities. A total of roughly 160 TCR beta chains were listed by the study as associated with cytomegalovirus. According to the authors, the approach could potentially be generalized to other disease states and immunological phenotypes. The earlier analysis of about 600 of the donors excluded over 15 rarely observed V segments, including chromosome 9 orphons, because counts were too low. Because the 87-base-pair reads could not distinguish some IMGT-functional V segments, including TRBV6-2 and TRBV6-3, those segments were excluded. Because HLA typing was unavailable for some donors at each locus, only the typed subset was used in association tests. Sequencing depth was assumed to be roughly uniform across donors in the presence/absence analyses, though that assumption may not hold. A few of the identified cytomegalovirus-associated TCR beta chains were confirmed in vitro to be specific for cytomegalovirus antigens. A further reported finding was that TCR beta sequences accurately predicted the HLA-A and HLA-B alleles for most subjects in the first cohort. Correlated functional status among segregating V segments might be attributable to linkage disequilibrium, but an unknown experimental factor could not be ruled out. Assigning TCR associations to individual alleles was difficult when HLA alleles, especially DR and DQ, strongly co-occurred. The only immune exposure information available for the cohort was CMV serostatus. A later analysis found that most CMV-associated TCR beta chains appeared HLA-restricted, with HLA associations seemingly driven largely by CMV exposure. Specific HLA alleles were associated with 18,000 or so TCR beta sequences at a false discovery rate of 0.05 in a later analysis. Cytomegalovirus status was reported to be diagnosed by the classifier with high specificity and sensitivity in both the original and validation cohorts. In a later analysis, several top co-occurrence clusters were reported to appear linked to parvovirus B19, influenza, CMV and Epstein-Barr virus. Broadly in line with IMGT annotations, most TCR beta V segments showed up in productive rearrangements about 87% or about 30% of the time in an earlier analysis of approximately 640 of the donors.

About this clone itself: It has no known antigen specificity. Base qualities were left out, and no much larger clone turns up one base away.

In total, more than 500 healthy bone marrow donors made up the cohort. At the time of sampling, every cohort member was nominally healthy, though immune exposures that went unrecorded were likely present. The donor was CMV seronegative and belonged to the group of 350 or so seronegative cohort members. Each donor provided a peripheral blood sample, and peripheral blood mononuclear cells were used for TCR beta sequencing. Genomic DNA was extracted from the blood cell samples with the Qiagen DNeasy Blood Extraction Kit. Receptor amplification or capture employed the immunoSEQ multiplex PCR assay. The multiplex PCR relied on a mix of 60 forward primers for TCR Vbeta segments and 13 reverse primers for TCR Jbeta segments. The CDR3 region of rearranged TCR beta genes was amplified from genomic DNA with a multiplex PCR assay. Amplified TCR beta libraries were sequenced as 87-base-pair reads on the Illumina HiSeq System. In the source study's methods: A later analysis counted 75 million to 100 million unique TCR beta chains across the 690 or so repertoires, and roughly 9.9 million of these chains were shared by at least two donors. Raw reads were error-corrected and collapsed into unique sequences by a nearest-neighbor algorithm in which closely related sequences were merged to remove PCR and sequencing errors. Alignment of CDR3 sequences to IMGT reference sequences was used to assign V, D and J gene segments. For a sequence to be retained, a match of at least six nucleotides to both a V gene segment and a J gene segment was required. Rearrangements were called productive when the CDR3 lacked stop codons and stayed in frame with V and J; all others were non-productive. CDR3 was defined according to IMGT convention as the region running from the second conserved V-encoded cysteine to the conserved J-encoded phenylalanine. In an earlier analysis of around 600 of the donors, sequences lacking an unambiguous match to a single V gene segment were excluded. In an earlier analysis of 500 to 750 of the donors, V segments were called functional above 56.7% productive rearrangements and were called segregating when the between-donor standard deviation exceeded 5%. A statistical classification framework was built for diagnosing cytomegalovirus status from the catalog of TCR beta chain sequences. V and J gene assignment, in a later analysis, came from comparing TCR nucleotide sequences with IMGT/GENE-DB human TR gene sequences. A later analysis assigned CDR3 sequences and most-parsimonious VDJ recombination scenarios with the TCRdist pipeline. In a later analysis, each TCR beta chain was defined by its CDR3 amino acid sequence together with its V-gene family, and reads lacking a unique V-gene family were excluded. To address suspected cross-contamination and a sequencing artifact, a later analysis removed around 590 highly shared, low-generation-probability nucleotide sequences. A later analysis calculated a clonal expansion index for each public chain from normalized within-repertoire ranks of inferred template counts. Generation probabilities in a later analysis came from a VDJ recombination model fitted to out-of-frame rearrangements, and those results were checked against IGoR. In a later analysis, hypergeometric tests were used to score TCR-TCR, TCR-HLA and TCR-CMV co-occurrence, with a repertoire-size bias correction applied to TCR pairs. False discovery rates were estimated in a later analysis by permuting HLA or CMV assignments 20 times. A later analysis grouped co-occurring TCRs with DBSCAN, adding TCRdist sequence similarity when clustering within HLA-allele-positive subsets. Repertoires with fewer than 30,000 or more than 120,000 public chains, plus five repertoires with anomalous nucleotide sharing, were excluded from co-occurrence clustering. As stored in TCRdb, this immuneACCESS dataset retains in-frame rearrangements with V and J assigned. A fraction of the clones does not appear; measured against another copy, unresolved V genes explain less than half of the discrepancy, and the remainder lacks a known reason. The V and J calls and the clone size are those of that table, but D and trimming were determined from the DNA. The table for this sample lists around 190,000 clones; over 75% of them were counted only once. The top ten clones comprise 1.5% to 2% of the sample.

Trimming leaves V shorter by 5 bases and J shorter by 1 base, with the junction holding 8 bases beyond the gene matches. Inclusive of the bounding cysteine and phenylalanine, the CDR3 is 17 residues long. Only the CDR3 portion is preserved as DNA: 51 bases, with reading frame beginning at the first base. Sequences SGHTA (CDR1) and FQGNSA (CDR2) are obtained from the germline V gene. Source material: PBMCs. This TCR came from a man aged 18 to 30 in good health and CMV-seronegative. The V gene is TRBV7-2 and the J gene is TRBJ1-3; TRBD1 fits 10 bases in the junction. The CDR3 corresponds to CASSTGTGVISGNTIYF. The DNA is as follows: TGTGCCAGCAGCACAGGGACAGGGGTTATTTCTGGAAACACCATATATTTT.